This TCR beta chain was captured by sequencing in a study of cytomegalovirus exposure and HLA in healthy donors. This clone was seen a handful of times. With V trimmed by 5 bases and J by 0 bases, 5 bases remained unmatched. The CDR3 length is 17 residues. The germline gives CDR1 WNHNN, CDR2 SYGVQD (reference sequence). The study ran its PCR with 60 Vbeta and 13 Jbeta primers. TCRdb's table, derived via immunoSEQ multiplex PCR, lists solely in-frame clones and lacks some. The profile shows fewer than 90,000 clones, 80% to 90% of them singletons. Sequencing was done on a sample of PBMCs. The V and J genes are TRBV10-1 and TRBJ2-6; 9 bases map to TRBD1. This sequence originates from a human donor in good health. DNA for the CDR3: TGCGCCAGCAGTCCGGGACAGGGACTCTCTGGGGCCAACGTCCTGACTTTC. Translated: CASSPGQGLSGANVLTF.